This T cell receptor beta chain was identified during a study of CD8 T cells in Susac syndrome. Reverse transcription used roughly 0.5 to 1 ug RNA and random hexamers. Each CDR3 protein is one row after TCRdb ran MiXCR on the immunoSEQ multiplex PCR reads. The sample yields about 300,000 distinct CDR3 sequences, approximately 90% seen once. V lost 3 bases and J 1 base, leaving 7 bases between the germline ends. CDR1 is MDHEN and CDR2 is SYDVKM in the germline V gene. This CDR3 has 14 residues. This chain joins TRBV28 and TRBJ1-5; D not certain. The origin of this receptor is a human donor with multiple sclerosis. The sequenced material came from CD8+ T cells from PBMCs. CDR3 loop: CASSFDASNQPQHF. CDR3 bases: TGTGCCAGCAGTTTTGACGCCAGCAATCAGCCCCAGCATTTT.